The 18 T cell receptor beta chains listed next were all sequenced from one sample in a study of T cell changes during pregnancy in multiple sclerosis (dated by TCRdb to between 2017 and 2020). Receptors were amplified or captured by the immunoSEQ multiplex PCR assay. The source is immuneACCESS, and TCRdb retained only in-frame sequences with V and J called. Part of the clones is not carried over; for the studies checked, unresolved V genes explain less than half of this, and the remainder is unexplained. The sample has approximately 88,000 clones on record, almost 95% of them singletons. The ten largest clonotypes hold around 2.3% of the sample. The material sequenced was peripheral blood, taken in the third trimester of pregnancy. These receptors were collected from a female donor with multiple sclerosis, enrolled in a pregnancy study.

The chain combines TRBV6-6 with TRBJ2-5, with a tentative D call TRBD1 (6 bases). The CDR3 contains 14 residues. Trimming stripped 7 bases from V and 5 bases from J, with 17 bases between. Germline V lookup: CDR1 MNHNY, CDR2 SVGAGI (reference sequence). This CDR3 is CASIVGTSGETQYF. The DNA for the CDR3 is TGTGCCAGCATTGTCGGGACATCTGGGGAGACCCAGTACTTC.

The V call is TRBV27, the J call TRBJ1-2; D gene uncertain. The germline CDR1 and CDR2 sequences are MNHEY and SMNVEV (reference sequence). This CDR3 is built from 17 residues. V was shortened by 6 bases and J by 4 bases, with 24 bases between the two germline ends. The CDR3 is CASRPDAGQAGFYGYTF. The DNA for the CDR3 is TGTGCCAGCAGGCCCGACGCGGGTCAAGCAGGATTCTATGGCTACACCTTC.

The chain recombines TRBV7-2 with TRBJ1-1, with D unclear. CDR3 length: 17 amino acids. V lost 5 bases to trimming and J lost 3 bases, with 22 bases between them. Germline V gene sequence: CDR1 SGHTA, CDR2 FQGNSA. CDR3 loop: CASSTTLAIRPDTEAFF. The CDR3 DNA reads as TGTGCCAGCAGCACCACTCTAGCCATCAGGCCCGACACTGAAGCTTTCTTT.

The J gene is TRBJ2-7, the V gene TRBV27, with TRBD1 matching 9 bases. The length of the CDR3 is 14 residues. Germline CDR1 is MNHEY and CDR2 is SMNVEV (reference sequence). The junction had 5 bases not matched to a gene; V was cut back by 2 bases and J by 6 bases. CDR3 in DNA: TGTGCCAGCAGTTTAGGGACAGGGAATTCCGAGCAGTACTTC. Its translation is CASSLGTGNSEQYF.

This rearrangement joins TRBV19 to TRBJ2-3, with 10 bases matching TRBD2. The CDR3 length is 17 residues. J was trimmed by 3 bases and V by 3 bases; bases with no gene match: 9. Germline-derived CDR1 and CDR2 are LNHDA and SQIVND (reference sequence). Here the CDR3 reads CASSIPFTSGITDTQYF. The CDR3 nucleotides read TGTGCCAGTAGTATCCCCTTTACTAGCGGGATTACAGATACGCAGTATTTT.

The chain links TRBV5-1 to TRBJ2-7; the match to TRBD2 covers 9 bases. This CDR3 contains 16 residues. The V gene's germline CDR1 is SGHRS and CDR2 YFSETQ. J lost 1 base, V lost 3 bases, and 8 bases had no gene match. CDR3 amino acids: CASSSEWTSASYEQYF. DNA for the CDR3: TGCGCCAGCAGCTCCGAGTGGACTAGCGCTTCCTACGAGCAGTACTTC.

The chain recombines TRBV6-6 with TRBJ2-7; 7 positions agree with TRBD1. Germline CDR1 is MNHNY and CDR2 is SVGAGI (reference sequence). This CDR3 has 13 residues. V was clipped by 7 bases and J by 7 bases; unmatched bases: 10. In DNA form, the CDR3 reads TGTGCCAGCACCACCGGCAGGGGGTGGGAGCAGTACTTC. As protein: CASTTGRGWEQYF.

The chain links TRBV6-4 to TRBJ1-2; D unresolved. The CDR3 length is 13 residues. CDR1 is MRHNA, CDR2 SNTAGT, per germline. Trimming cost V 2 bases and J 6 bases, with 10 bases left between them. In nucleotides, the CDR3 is TGTGCCAGCAGTGACAGGTCACTAGATGGCTACACCTTC. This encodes CASSDRSLDGYTF.

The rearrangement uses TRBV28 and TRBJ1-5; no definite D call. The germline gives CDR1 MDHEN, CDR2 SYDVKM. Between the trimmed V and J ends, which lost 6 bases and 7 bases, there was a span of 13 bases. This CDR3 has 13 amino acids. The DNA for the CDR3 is TGTGCCAGCAGCCAATTACTCTTACAGCCCCAGCATTTT. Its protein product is CASSQLLLQPQHF.

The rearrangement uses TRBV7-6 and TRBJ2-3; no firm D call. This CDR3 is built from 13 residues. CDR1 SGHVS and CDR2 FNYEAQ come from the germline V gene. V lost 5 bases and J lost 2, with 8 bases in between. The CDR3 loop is CASSPPTTDTQYF. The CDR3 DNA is TGTGCCAGCAGCCCTCCTACCACAGATACGCAGTATTTT.

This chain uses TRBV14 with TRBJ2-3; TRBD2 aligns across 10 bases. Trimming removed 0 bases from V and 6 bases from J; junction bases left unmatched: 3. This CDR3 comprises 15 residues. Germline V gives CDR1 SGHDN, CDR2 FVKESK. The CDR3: CASSQDLAGVDTQYF. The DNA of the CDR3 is TGTGCCAGCAGCCAAGATCTAGCGGGAGTGGATACGCAGTATTTT. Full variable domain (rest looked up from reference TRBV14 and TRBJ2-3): EAGVTQFPSHSVIEKGQTVTLRCDPISGHDNLYWYRRVMGKEIKFLLHFVKESKQDESGMPNNRFLAERTGGTYSTLKVQPAELEDSGVYFCASSQDLAGVDTQYFGPGTRLTVL.

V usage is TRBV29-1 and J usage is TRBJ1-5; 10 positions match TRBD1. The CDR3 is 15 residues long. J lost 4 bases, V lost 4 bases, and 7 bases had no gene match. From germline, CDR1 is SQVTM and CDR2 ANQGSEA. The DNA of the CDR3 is TGCAGCGTTGCCACCGGGACAGGGGTTAATCAGCCCCAGCATTTT. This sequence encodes CSVATGTGVNQPQHF.

Here the CDR3 reads CASRPTGGATNTGELFF. The CDR3 DNA reads TGCGCCAGCAGGCCTACAGGGGGGGCAACGAACACCGGGGAGCTGTTTTTT. The chain is built from TRBV5-1 and TRBJ2-2; tentative D call: TRBD1 (8 bases). The CDR3 is made up of 17 amino acids. Trimming pared 5 bases from V and 0 bases from J, leaving 17 bases between. CDR1 is SGHRS and CDR2 is YFSETQ in the germline V gene. The full variable domain, in which reference TRBV5-1 and TRBJ2-2 provide the parts outside the CDR3, is KAGVTQTPRYLIKTRGQQVTLSCSPISGHRSVSWYQQTPGQGLQFLFEYFSETQRNKGNFPGRFSGRQFSNSRSEMNVSTLELGDSALYLCASRPTGGATNTGELFFGEGSRLTVL.

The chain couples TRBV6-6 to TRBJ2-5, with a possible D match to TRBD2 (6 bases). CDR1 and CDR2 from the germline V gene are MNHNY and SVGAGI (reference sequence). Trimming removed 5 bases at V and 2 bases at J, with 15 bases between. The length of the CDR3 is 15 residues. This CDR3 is CASSRPGEVQETQYF. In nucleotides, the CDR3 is TGTGCCAGCAGTCGCCCGGGGGAGGTTCAAGAGACCCAGTACTTC.

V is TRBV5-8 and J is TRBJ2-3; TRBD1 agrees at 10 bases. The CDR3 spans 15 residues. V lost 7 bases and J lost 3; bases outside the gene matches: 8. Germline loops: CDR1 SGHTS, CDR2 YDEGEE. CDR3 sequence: CASRGLGQGTDTQYF. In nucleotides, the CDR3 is TGTGCCAGCCGGGGATTGGGACAGGGGACAGATACGCAGTATTTT.

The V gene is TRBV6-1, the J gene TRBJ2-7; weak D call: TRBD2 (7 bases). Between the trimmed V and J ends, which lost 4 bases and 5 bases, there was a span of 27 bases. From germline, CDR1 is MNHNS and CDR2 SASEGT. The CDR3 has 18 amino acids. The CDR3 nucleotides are TGTGCCAGCAGTGCAAAGGGGGGGGTCTCGGGCAAAAGACACGAGCAGTACTTC. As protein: CASSAKGGVSGKRHEQYF.

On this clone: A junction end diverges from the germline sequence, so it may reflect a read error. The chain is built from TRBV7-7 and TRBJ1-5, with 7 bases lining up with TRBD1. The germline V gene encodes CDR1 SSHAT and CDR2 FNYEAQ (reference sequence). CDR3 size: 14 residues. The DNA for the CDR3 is TGTGCTAGCAGCCAGGGACAGCGCAATCAGCCCCAGCATTTT. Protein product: CASSQGQRNQPQHF. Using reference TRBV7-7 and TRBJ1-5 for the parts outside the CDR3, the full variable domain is GAGVSQSPRYKVTKRGQDVTLRCDPISSHATLYWYQQALGQGPEFLTYFNYEAQPDKSGLPSDRFSAERPEGSISTLTIQRTEQRDSAMYRCASSQGQRNQPQHFGDGTRLSIL.

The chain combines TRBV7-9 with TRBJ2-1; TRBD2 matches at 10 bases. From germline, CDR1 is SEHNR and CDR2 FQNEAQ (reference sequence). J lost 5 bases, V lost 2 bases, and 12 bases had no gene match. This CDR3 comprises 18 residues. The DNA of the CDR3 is TGTGCCAGCAGCTTAAAACTTCGGCTAGCGGGAGTGAACAATGAGCAGTTCTTC. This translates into CASSLKLRLAGVNNEQFF.